Listed below are T cell receptor beta chains from one sample, sequenced in a study of identical twins. TCRdb redid the calling of the 5' RACE reads with MiXCR, one entry per CDR3 protein. This table holds 600,000 to 800,000 distinct CDR3 sequences, about 20% found once. The data also belong to a second study, concerning T cells expressing NK-cell markers.

Sequencing input: PBMCs. All receptors come from a young woman in good health. The CDR3 runs from the conserved cysteine through the conserved F or W. D genes are given only for firm matches. Expanded clones are given a class, and other clones once, few, many or no size at all.

>TRBV20-1|.|.|TRBJ2-1
TGCAGTGCTGCTCCCGGGACGCGGTACAATGAGCAGTTCTTC
CSAAPGTRYNEQFF
>TRBV15|.|few|TRBJ2-5
TGTGCCACCTCAGGGAGTCGAGAGACCCAGTACTTC
CATSGSRETQYF
>TRBV11-2|.|few|TRBJ2-1
TGTGCCAGCAGCCACAGCAACTACAATGAGCAGTTCTTC
CASSHSNYNEQFF
>TRBV15|.|.|TRBJ2-1
TGTGCCACCAGCAGAGATTCACGGGGGAGTAACAATGAGCAGTTCTTC
CATSRDSRGSNNEQFF
>TRBV30|TRBD2|.|TRBJ2-5
TGTGCCTGGAGTTCTTGGGGCGGGAGTGAAGAGACCCAGTACTTC
CAWSSWGGSEETQYF
>TRBV7-9|.|few|TRBJ2-4
TGTGCCAGCAGCTTAGTTATCCGGGACGTTCAGTACTTC
CASSLVIRDVQYF
>TRBV7-2|TRBD2|few|TRBJ2-1
TGTGCCAGCAGCATTAGCGGGAGTGAGAATGAGCAGTTCTTC
CASSISGSENEQFF
>TRBV5-1|.|many|TRBJ2-3
TGCGCCAGCAGCTTGGGAGGCCCGGATACGCAGTATTTT
CASSLGGPDTQYF
>TRBV12-3/TRBV12-4|.|.|TRBJ1-2
TGTGCCAGCAGTACCCGGGCCGTTTCAGGTGGCTACACCTTC
CASSTRAVSGGYTF
>TRBV6-6|.|.|TRBJ1-1
TGTGCCAGCAGTTACGGGCTCGACACTGAAGCTTTCTTT
CASSYGLDTEAFF
>TRBV7-2|TRBD2|once|TRBJ2-1
TGTGCCAGCAGCTTAACTAGCGGGATAGGGCAGTTCTTC
CASSLTSGIGQFF
>TRBV18|.|few|TRBJ2-5
TGTGCCAGCTCACTCAGCGAGGAGGTGACCCAGTACTTC
CASSLSEEVTQYF
>TRBV9|TRBD2|few|TRBJ2-1
TGTGCCAGCAGCGTATCTCAGCGGGGGGGCCTCGATGAGCAGTTCTTC
CASSVSQRGGLDEQFF
>TRBV20-1|.|.|TRBJ1-2
TGCAGTGCTAGAGAGGCTAACTATGGCTACACCTTC
CSAREANYGYTF
>TRBV9|TRBD2|few|TRBJ2-1
TGTGCCAGCAGCGTAGGTAGCGGGAGTCTCAATGAGCAGTTCTTC
CASSVGSGSLNEQFF
>TRBV14|TRBD2|.|TRBJ2-1
TGTGCCAGCAGCCCAGTGCGTGGGGGGGGAGAGCAGTTCTTC
CASSPVRGGGEQFF
>TRBV20-1|.|few|TRBJ1-2
TGCAGTGCTAGAGACCCCAGGGTGCGATATGGCTACACCTTC
CSARDPRVRYGYTF
>TRBV10-3|.|.|TRBJ2-5
TGTGCCATCAGTGTTTCAGGGGAAGAGACCCAGTACTTC
CAISVSGEETQYF
>TRBV5-6|.|.|TRBJ2-1
TGTGCCAGCAGCCCCCCGGGATCGGTTGAGCAGTTCTTC
CASSPPGSVEQFF
>TRBV2|.|.|TRBJ2-3
TGTGCCAGCAGTGAAACCCCAGATACGCAGTATTTT
CASSETPDTQYF
>TRBV20-1|TRBD2|.|TRBJ2-1
TGCAGTGCTAGTGACGAGGTGACTAGCGGGAGTGCCCATGAGCAGTTCTTC
CSASDEVTSGSAHEQFF
>TRBV6-1|TRBD2|few|TRBJ2-7
TGTGCCAGCAGTGAACAGGGAGGGTACGAGCAGTACTTC
CASSEQGGYEQYF
>TRBV7-6|TRBD1|.|TRBJ2-2
TGTGCCAGCAGCTTAGACGACAGGGGGATCAGGTACACCGGGGAGCTGTTTTTT
CASSLDDRGIRYTGELFF
>TRBV20-1|.|.|TRBJ2-3
TGCAGTGCCCAGTCCCCAGGATCTAGCACAGATACGCAGTATTTT
CSAQSPGSSTDTQYF
>TRBV2|TRBD1|few|TRBJ2-7
TGTGCCAGCAGTGTCCAGGGGGCAACCTACGAGCAGTACTTC
CASSVQGATYEQYF
>TRBV7-2|.|.|TRBJ2-7
TGTGCCAGCAGCTCAAGTCGAGGGACGGCAACCTACGAGCAGTACTTC
CASSSSRGTATYEQYF
>TRBV20-1|TRBD2|.|TRBJ2-1
TGCAGTGCTAGAGATAGCGGGGGGCTCGAGCAGTTCTTC
CSARDSGGLEQFF
>TRBV12-3/TRBV12-4|.|many|TRBJ2-7
TGTGCCAGCAGTTTAGGGTTCGAGCAGTACTTC
CASSLGFEQYF
>TRBV20-1|.|few|TRBJ2-1
TGCAGTGCTAGGGGGGCCCGCCGGAGGGAGCAGTTCTTC
CSARGARRREQFF
>TRBV7-2|TRBD2|.|TRBJ2-1
TGTGCCAGCAGCTTACTCGGGAGGGCCCTCCATGAGCAGTTCTTC
CASSLLGRALHEQFF
>TRBV10-3|TRBD2|few|TRBJ2-1
TGTGCCACCGGAGTAACTAGCGGGGGCTACTACAATGAGCAGTTCTTC
CATGVTSGGYYNEQFF
>TRBV12-3/TRBV12-4|.|.|TRBJ1-1
TGTGCCAGCAGCAGGGTCAGGAACACTGAAGCTTTCTTT
CASSRVRNTEAFF
>TRBV5-1|.|.|TRBJ2-3
TGCGCCAGCAGCCACCAGGACCTAGCAGATACGCAGTATTTT
CASSHQDLADTQYF
>TRBV20-1|.|.|TRBJ1-3
TGCAGTGCCAGGACAGTTGGAAACACCATATATTTT
CSARTVGNTIYF
>TRBV7-9|.|few|TRBJ2-3
TGTGCCAGCAGCGCGCCAGGGTCCACCACAGATACGCAGTATTTT
CASSAPGSTTDTQYF
>TRBV18|.|.|TRBJ2-7
TGTGCCAGCTCCATCCAGACCTACGAGCAGTACTTC
CASSIQTYEQYF
>TRBV10-3|.|many|TRBJ2-7
TGTGCCATCAGTGGATCACGATCCTACGAGCAGTACTTC
CAISGSRSYEQYF
>TRBV5-1|TRBD2|few|TRBJ2-2
TGCGCCAGCAGCTTGACGGGACTAGCAGGGACCGGGGAGCTGTTTTTT
CASSLTGLAGTGELFF
>TRBV6-5|.|few|TRBJ1-2
TGTGCCTGCAGGACAGCCTTCTATGGCTACACCTTC
CACRTAFYGYTF
>TRBV11-1|.|.|TRBJ2-5
TGTGCCAGCAGGGGGAGTGGCAACTCGGATTGGGAGACCCAGTACTTC
CASRGSGNSDWETQYF
>TRBV2|.|.|TRBJ2-1
TGTGCCAGCAGTGAGGTACTAGCAGACTACAATGAGCAGTTCTTC
CASSEVLADYNEQFF
>TRBV10-3|TRBD1|.|TRBJ1-2
TGTGCCATCAGTGAGGACAGGGGAGGGAATGGCTACACCTTC
CAISEDRGGNGYTF
>TRBV5-1|TRBD1|.|TRBJ1-1
TGCGCCAGCACTTCCGGGACAGAGAACACTGAAGCTTTCTTT
CASTSGTENTEAFF
>TRBV20-1|.|few|TRBJ2-7
TGCAGTGCGGCTTTAGTCGAGCAGTACTTC
CSAALVEQYF
>TRBV4-3|TRBD2|.|TRBJ2-3
TGCGCCAGCAGCCCGCGACTAGCGGGAGAAGATACGCAGTATTTT
CASSPRLAGEDTQYF
>TRBV7-2|.|many|TRBJ2-5
TGTGCCAGCAGCCGCGTACAAGAGACCCAGTACTTC
CASSRVQETQYF
>TRBV6-1|.|.|TRBJ1-1
TGTGCCAGCTCTTGGACTCTGGGGGAAAAAGCTTTCTTT
CASSWTLGEKAFF
>TRBV20-1|.|few|TRBJ2-7
TGCAGTGCTAGAGACGGGGCTAAAGACGAGCAGTACTTC
CSARDGAKDEQYF
>TRBV12-3/TRBV12-4|TRBD1|.|TRBJ2-3
TGTGCCAGCAGGGGACAGGGGGCCGGAGATACGCAGTATTTT
CASRGQGAGDTQYF
>TRBV20-1|TRBD1|few|TRBJ2-1
TGCAGTGCTAGAGATTCAAGGGGGCTCCATGTTGAGCAGTTCTTC
CSARDSRGLHVEQFF
>TRBV20-1|TRBD2|.|TRBJ2-5
TGCAGTGCTAGCGGCGGGGGGGTCCAAGAGACCCAGTACTTC
CSASGGGVQETQYF